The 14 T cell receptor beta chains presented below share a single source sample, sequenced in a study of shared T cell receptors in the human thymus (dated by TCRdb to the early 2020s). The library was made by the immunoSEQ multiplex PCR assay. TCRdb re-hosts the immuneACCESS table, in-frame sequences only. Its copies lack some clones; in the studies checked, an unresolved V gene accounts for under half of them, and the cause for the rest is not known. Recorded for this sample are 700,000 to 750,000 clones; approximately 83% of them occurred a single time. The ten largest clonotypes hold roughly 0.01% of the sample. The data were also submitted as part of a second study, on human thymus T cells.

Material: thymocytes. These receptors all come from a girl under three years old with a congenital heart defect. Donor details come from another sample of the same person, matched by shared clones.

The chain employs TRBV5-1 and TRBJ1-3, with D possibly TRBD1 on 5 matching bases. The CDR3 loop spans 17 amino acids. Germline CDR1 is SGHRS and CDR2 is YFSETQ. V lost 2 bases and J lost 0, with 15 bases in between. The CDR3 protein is CASSFKATTVSGNTIYF. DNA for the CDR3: TGCGCCAGCAGCTTTAAAGCAACGACAGTCTCTGGAAACACCATATATTTT. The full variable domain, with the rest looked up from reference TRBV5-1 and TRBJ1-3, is KAGVTQTPRYLIKTRGQQVTLSCSPISGHRSVSWYQQTPGQGLQFLFEYFSETQRNKGNFPGRFSGRQFSNSRSEMNVSTLELGDSALYLCASSFKATTVSGNTIYFGEGSWLTVV.

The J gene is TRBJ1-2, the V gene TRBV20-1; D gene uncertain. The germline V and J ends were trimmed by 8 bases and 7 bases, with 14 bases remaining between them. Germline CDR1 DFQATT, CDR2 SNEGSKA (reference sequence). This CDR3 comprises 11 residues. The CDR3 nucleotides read TGCAGTCCGCCGGGATTGGGTGGCTACACCTTC. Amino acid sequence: CSPPGLGGYTF.

Here the CDR3 reads CASSRSTGQGDQPQHF. In nucleotides, the CDR3 is TGTGCCAGCAGCCGATCAACGGGACAGGGTGATCAGCCCCAGCATTTT. The gene calls are TRBV5-6 and TRBJ1-5, with 9 bases fitting TRBD1. The CDR3 covers 16 residues. Germline V gives CDR1 SGHDT, CDR2 YYEEEE. V dropped 4 bases and J dropped 5; count of bases not matched to a gene: 10.

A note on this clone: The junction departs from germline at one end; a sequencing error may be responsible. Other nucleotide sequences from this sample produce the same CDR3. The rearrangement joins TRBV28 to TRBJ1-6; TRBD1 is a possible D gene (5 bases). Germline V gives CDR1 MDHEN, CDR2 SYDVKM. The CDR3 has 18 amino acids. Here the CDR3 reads CASSLRTPTFRDNSPLHF. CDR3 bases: TGTGCCAGCAGTTTAAGGACACCCACCTTCAGAGATAATTCCCCCCTCCACTTT.

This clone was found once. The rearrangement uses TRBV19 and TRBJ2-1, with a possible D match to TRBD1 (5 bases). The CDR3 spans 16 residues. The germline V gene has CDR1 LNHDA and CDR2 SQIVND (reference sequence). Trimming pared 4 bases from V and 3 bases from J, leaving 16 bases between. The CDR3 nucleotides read TGTGCCAGTAGTAGAAGACAGCCTTTGGGCTACAATGAGCAGTTCTTC. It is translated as CASSRRQPLGYNEQFF. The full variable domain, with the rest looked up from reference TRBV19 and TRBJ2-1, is DGGITQSPKYLFRKEGQNVTLSCEQNLNHDAMYWYRQDPGQGLRLIYYSQIVNDFQKGDIAEGYSVSREKKESFPLTVTSAQKNPTAFYLCASSRRQPLGYNEQFFGPGTRLTVL.

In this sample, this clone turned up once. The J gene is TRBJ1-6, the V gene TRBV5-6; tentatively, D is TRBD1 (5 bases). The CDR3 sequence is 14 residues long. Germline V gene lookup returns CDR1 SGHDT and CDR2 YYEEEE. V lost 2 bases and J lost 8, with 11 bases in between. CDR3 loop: CASSLTTGHSPLHF. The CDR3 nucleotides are TGTGCCAGCAGCTTAACTACAGGCCATTCACCCCTCCACTTT.

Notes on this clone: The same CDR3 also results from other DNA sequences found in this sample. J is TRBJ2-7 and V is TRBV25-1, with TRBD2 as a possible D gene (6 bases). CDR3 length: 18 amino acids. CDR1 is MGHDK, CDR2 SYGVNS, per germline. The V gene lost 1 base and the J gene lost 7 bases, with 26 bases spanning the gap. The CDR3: CASSELGLGTSAQREQYF. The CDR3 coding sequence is TGTGCCAGCAGTGAATTGGGACTGGGTACCTCGGCTCAGAGAGAGCAGTACTTC.

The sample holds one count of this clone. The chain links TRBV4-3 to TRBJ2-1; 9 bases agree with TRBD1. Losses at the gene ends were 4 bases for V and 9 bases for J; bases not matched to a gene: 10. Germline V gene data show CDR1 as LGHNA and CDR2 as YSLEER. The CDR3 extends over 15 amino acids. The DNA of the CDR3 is TGCGCCAGCAGCCCATCACCCTACAGGGGGCCTGAGCAGTTCTTC. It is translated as CASSPSPYRGPEQFF.

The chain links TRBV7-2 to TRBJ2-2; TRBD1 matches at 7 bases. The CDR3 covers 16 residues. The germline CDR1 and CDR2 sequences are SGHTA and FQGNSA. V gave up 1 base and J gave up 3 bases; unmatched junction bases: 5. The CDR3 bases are TGTGCCAGCAGCTTAGTTTACAGGGGAGACACCGGGGAGCTGTTTTTT. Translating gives CASSLVYRGDTGELFF.

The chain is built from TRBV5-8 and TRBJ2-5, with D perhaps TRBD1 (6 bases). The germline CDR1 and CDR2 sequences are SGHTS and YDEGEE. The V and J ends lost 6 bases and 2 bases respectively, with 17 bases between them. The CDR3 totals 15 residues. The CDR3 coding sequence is TGTGCCAGCATACCGGGACAACCGCTTCAAGAGACCCAGTACTTC. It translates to CASIPGQPLQETQYF.

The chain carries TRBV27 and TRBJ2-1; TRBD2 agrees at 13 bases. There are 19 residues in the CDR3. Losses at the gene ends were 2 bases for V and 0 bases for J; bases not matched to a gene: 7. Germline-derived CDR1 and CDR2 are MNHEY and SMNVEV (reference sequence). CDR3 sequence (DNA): TGTGCCAGCAGTTTAGGGACTAGCGGGGCGCCCGACTCCTACAATGAGCAGTTCTTC. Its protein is CASSLGTSGAPDSYNEQFF.

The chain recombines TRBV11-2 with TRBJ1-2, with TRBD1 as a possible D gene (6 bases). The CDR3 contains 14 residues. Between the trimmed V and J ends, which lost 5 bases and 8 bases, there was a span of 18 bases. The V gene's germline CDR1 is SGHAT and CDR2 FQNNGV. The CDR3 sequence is CASSPDRLVCGYTF. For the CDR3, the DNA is TGTGCCAGCAGCCCCGACAGGTTGGTGTGCGGCTACACCTTC. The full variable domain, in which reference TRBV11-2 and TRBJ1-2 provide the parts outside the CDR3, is EAGVAQSPRYKIIEKRQSVAFWCNPISGHATLYWYQQILGQGPKLLIQFQNNGVVDDSQLPKDRFSAERLKGVDSTLKIQPAKLEDSAVYLCASSPDRLVCGYTFGSGTRLTVV.

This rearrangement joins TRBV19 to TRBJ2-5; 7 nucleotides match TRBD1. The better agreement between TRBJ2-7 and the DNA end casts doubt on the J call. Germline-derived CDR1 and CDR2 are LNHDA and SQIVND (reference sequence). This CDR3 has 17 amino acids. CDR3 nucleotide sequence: TGTGCCAGTAGTATAATTGGGAATAACAGGGGATCCTACGAGCAGTACTTC. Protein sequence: CASSIIGNNRGSYEQYF.

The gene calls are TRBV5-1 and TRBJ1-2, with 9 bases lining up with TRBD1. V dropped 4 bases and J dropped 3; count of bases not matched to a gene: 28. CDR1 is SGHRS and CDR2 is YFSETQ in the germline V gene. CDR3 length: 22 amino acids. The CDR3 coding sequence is TGCGCCAGCAGCCCATGGGGTGGTCCCGGGACAGGGATGGGGACGCCTGACTATGGCTACACCTTC. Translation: CASSPWGGPGTGMGTPDYGYTF.